This TCR beta chain came from a study of control samples from healthy donors and cancer patients. Trimming removed 5 bases at V and 6 bases at J, with 13 bases between. Germline CDR1 and CDR2: LNHDA and SQIVND (reference sequence). The CDR3 extends over 13 amino acids. The data were produced by immunoSEQ multiplex PCR, yet TCRdb's version contains in-frame clones alone and is incomplete. The sample shows around 160,000 clones, 93% of them seen only once. The receptor was isolated from a man between 18 and 35 years old in good health. Material: blood. This chain connects TRBV19 to TRBJ1-1; D perhaps matches TRBD1 (6 bases). The DNA for the CDR3 is TGTGCCAGTAGTTCAGGGGTAATCGCTGAAGCTTTCTTT. This encodes CASSSGVIAEAFF.